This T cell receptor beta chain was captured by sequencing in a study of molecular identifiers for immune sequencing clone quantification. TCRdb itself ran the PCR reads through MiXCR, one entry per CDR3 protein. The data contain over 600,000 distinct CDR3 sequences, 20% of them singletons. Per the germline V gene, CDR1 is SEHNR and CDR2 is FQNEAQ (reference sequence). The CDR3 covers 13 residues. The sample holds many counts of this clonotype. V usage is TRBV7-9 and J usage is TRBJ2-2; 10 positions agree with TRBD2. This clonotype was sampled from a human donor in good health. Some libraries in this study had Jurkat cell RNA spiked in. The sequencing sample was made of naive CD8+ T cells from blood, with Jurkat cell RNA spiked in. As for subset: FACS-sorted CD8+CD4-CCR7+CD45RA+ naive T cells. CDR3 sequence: CASGLAITGELFF. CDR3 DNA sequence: TGTGCATCGGGACTAGCGATAACCGGGGAGCTGTTTTTT.